Below are 7 T cell receptor beta chains sequenced from a single sample in a study of molecular identifiers for immune sequencing clone quantification. TCRdb itself ran the PCR reads through MiXCR, one entry per CDR3 protein. Of about 630,000 distinct CDR3 sequences listed, less than 30% were seen once; the top ten hold about 0.8%. The sequencing input was naive CD8+ T cells from blood, with Jurkat cell RNA spiked in. The subset: FACS-sorted CD8+CD4-CCR7+CD45RA+ naive T cells. The receptors stem from a human donor in good health. Some libraries in this study had Jurkat cell RNA spiked in.

Of note for this clonotype: This could be a read error, since a much larger clone is one nucleotide away. The CDR3, as DNA: TGCGCCAGCAACCTAGGCCTGGGGGTGTCACCCCTCCACTTT. Protein: CASNLGLGVSPLHF. This sequence joins TRBV4-1 and TRBJ1-6, with D possibly being TRBD1 (5 bases). The V end was cut by 7 bases, the J end by 10 bases, with 17 bases between. The CDR3 covers 14 residues. Per germline, CDR1 MGHRA and CDR2 YSYEKL.

Worth noting for this clonotype: A much more abundant neighbour one base away suggests this may be a read error. The chain joins TRBV12-3 or TRBV12-4 to TRBJ2-5; the D gene could be TRBD1 or TRBD2 (5 bases each). There are 15 residues in the CDR3. Trimming left V 2 bases short and J 2 bases short, with 12 bases between. Here the CDR3 DNA reads TGTGCCAGCAGTTTATCCCCGGGGCTTCAAGAGACCCAGTACTTC. Its protein product is CASSLSPGLQETQYF.

This clonotype turned up a few times. This chain joins TRBV9 and TRBJ2-3; 7 bases are shared with TRBD2. CDR3 length: 16 amino acids. Trimming at V came to 0 bases and at J to 4 bases, leaving 8 bases not matched to a gene. Germline loops: CDR1 SGDLS, CDR2 YYNGEE. CDR3 coding DNA: TGTGCCAGCAGCGTAGGGCGGGAGAGTTTCCCAGATACGCAGTATTTT. Translated: CASSVGRESFPDTQYF. Complete variable domain (other parts from reference TRBV9 and TRBJ2-3): DSGVTQTPKHLITATGQRVTLRCSPRSGDLSVYWYQQSLDQGLQFLIQYYNGEERAKGNILERFSAQQFPDLHSELNLSSLELGDSALYFCASSVGRESFPDTQYFGPGTRLTVL.

To note about this clonotype: A read error may be the cause here, since a much bigger clone is one base away. J is TRBJ1-1 and V is TRBV20-1; weak D call: TRBD1 (5 bases). This CDR3 has 15 amino acids. The V gene's germline CDR1 is DFQATT and CDR2 SNEGSKA (reference sequence). CDR3 region: CSASPSGTENTAAFF. DNA of the CDR3: TGCAGTGCTAGCCCCTCCGGGACCGAGAACACTGCAGCTTTCTTT.

This clonotype was counted at least ten times. The CDR3 spells CSGLQGTEAFF. CDR3 DNA sequence: TGCAGCGGTCTTCAGGGGACTGAAGCTTTCTTT. This rearrangement joins TRBV29-1 to TRBJ1-1; perhaps TRBD1 as D (6 bases). In germline, CDR1 is SQVTM, CDR2 ANQGSEA. V lost 7 bases and J lost 5, with 11 bases in between. The CDR3 has 11 residues.

The rearrangement joins TRBV7-9 to TRBJ2-7; maybe TRBD2 (6 bases). Trimming took 10 bases from V and 12 from J, leaving 25 bases between them. In germline, CDR1 is SEHNR, CDR2 FQNEAQ (reference sequence). The CDR3 is 13 amino acids. CDR3 sequence reads: CATGTGSNPAPYF. The CDR3 nucleotides read TGTGCCACCGGCACCGGGAGTAACCCCGCGCCGTACTTC.

This clonotype was counted many times. The chain carries TRBV6-5 and TRBJ2-7; tentative D call: TRBD2 (6 bases). Trimming cost V 2 bases and J 6 bases, with 11 bases left between them. In germline, CDR1 is MNHEY, CDR2 SVGAGI. The CDR3 runs to 13 residues. CDR3 loop: CASSYPGSSEQYF. For the CDR3, the DNA is TGTGCCAGCAGTTACCCCGGGAGTTCCGAGCAGTACTTC.